The present entry profiles one TCR beta chain with its context. Trimming removed 2 bases from V and 1 base from J, with 11 bases in between. CDR3 length equals 15 residues. Germline values: CDR1 MNHNS, CDR2 SASEGT. The entry originates in a study of blood T cell repertoires in COVID-19. The overall study: Spain, Italy and the United States supplied samples that represented acute and convalescent COVID-19. PBMCs, B-cell-depleted T cells, or T cells were the source of the cDNA or gDNA that made up the material.

Participant ages covered roughly 18 to 89 years across about 25 US areas. Donors in Cohort 3 who had recovered were those with two negative PCRs, healthcare professional clearance, or resolution of their symptoms. The method was immunoSEQ multiplex PCR; TCRdb's version includes in-frame clones alone and lacks a portion of them. This table has hundreds of thousands of clones, 89% appearing once. Material for sequencing was PBMCs or T cells enriched from blood (not recorded which). The chain carries TRBV6-1 and TRBJ2-5; D is perhaps TRBD2 (5 bases). The receptor was derived from a woman in her forties who had recovered from COVID-19. CDR3 DNA sequence: TGTGCCAGCAGTGAAATAGGAGGCGGCCAAGAGACCCAGTACTTC. Protein: CASSEIGGGQETQYF.